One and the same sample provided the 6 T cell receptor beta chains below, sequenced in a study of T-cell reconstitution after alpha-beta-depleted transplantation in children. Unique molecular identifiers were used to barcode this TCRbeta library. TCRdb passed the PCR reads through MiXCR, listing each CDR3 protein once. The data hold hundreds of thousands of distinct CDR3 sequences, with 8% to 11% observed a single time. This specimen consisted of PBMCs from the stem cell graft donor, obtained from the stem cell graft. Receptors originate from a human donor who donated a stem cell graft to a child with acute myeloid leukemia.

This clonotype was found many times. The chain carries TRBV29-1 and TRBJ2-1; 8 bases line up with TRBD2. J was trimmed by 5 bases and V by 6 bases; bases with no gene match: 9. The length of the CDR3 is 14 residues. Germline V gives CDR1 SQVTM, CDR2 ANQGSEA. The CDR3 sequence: CSVRRGGKDNEQFF. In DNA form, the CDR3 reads TGCAGCGTCCGCCGGGGGGGAAAGGACAATGAGCAGTTCTTC.

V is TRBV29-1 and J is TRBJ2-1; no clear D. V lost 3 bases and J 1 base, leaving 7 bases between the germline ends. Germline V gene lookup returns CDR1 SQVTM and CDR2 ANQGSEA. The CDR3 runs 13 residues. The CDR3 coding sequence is TGCAGCGTTGAGAGCCTATCCTACAATGAGCAGTTCTTC. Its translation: CSVESLSYNEQFF.

The CDR3 sequence is CATSDFGTGRDNEQFF. The CDR3 DNA reads TGTGCCACCAGTGATTTCGGGACAGGGAGAGACAATGAGCAGTTCTTC. V and J are TRBV24-1 and TRBJ2-1; TRBD1 agrees at 9 bases. Trimming cost V 1 base and J 5 bases; bases outside gene matches: 5. This CDR3 comprises 16 residues. The germline gives CDR1 KGHDR, CDR2 SFDVKD.

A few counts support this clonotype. CDR3 loop: CSARDLAGVIMNEQFF. In nucleotides, the CDR3 is TGCAGTGCTAGAGACTTAGCGGGAGTAATTATGAATGAGCAGTTCTTC. V gene TRBV20-1 combines with J gene TRBJ2-1; 9 positions agree with TRBD2. The CDR3 extends over 16 amino acids. Germline CDR1 and CDR2: DFQATT and SNEGSKA (reference sequence). Trimming cost V 0 bases and J 7 bases; bases outside gene matches: 10.

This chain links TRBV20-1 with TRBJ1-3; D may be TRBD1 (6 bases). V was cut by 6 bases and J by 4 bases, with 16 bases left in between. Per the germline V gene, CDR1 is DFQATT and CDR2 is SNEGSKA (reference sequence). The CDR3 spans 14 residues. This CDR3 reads CSAPEGGAGNTIYF. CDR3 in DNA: TGCAGTGCACCGGAGGGGGGAGCCGGAAACACCATATATTTT.

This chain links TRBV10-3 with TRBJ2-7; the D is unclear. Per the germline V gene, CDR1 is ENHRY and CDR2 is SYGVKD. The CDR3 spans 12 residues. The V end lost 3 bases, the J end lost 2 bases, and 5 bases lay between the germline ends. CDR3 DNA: TGTGCCATCAGTGAAACAGCCTACGAGCAGTACTTC. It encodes CAISETAYEQYF.